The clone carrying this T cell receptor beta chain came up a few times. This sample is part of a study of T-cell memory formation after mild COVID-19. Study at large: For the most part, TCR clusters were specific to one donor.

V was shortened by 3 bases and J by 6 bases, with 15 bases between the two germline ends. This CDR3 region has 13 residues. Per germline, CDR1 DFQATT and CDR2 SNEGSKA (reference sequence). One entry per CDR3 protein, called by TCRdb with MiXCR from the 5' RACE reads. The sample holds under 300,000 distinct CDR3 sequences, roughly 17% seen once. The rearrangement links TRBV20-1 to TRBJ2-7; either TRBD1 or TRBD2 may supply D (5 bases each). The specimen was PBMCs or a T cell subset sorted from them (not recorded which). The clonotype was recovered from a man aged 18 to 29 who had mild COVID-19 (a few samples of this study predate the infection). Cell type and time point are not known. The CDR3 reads CSAREPKRGEQYF. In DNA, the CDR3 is TGCAGTGCTAGGGAACCGAAGAGGGGCGAGCAGTACTTC.